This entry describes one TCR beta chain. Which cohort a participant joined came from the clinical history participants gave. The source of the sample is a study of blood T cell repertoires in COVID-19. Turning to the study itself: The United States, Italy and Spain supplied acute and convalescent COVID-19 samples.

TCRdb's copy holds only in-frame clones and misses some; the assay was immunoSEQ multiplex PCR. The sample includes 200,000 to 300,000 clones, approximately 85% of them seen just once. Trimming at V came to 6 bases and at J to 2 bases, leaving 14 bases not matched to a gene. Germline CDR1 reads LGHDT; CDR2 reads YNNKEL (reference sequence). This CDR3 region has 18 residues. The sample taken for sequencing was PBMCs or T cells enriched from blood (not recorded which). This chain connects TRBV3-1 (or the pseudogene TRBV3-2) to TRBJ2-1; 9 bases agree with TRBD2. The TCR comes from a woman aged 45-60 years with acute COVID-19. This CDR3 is CASSLTGGSGGPYNEQFF. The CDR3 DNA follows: TGTGCCAGCAGTCTAACAGGCGGTAGCGGGGGCCCCTACAATGAGCAGTTCTTC.